What follows are 15 T cell receptor beta chains derived from one specimen sequenced in a study of blood T cell repertoires in COVID-19. Generated by immunoSEQ multiplex PCR, the TCRdb table keeps only in-frame clones and is missing some. This sample has some 240,000 clones, with more than 75% found just once. Sequencing was carried out using PBMCs or T cells enriched from blood (not recorded which). These receptors were collected from a woman in her forties or fifties who had been exposed to COVID-19.

The rearrangement joins TRBV6-2 or TRBV6-3 to TRBJ1-2, with 7 nucleotides matching TRBD1. J was trimmed by 3 bases and V by 4 bases; bases with no gene match: 8. The germline CDR1 and CDR2 sequences are MNHEY and SVGEGT. CDR3 length: 15 residues. The CDR3: CASSFSGQPYYGYTF. DNA of the CDR3: TGTGCCAGCAGTTTCTCGGGACAGCCCTACTATGGCTACACCTTC.

The V gene is TRBV6-6, the J gene TRBJ2-7, with TRBD2 identical over 14 bases. The germline V gene has CDR1 MNHNY and CDR2 SVGAGI (reference sequence). V gave up 6 bases and J gave up 7 bases; unmatched junction bases: 8. The CDR3 totals 15 residues. CDR3: CASSMTSGGAGEQYF. CDR3 coding DNA: TGTGCCAGCAGCATGACTAGCGGGGGGGCCGGTGAGCAGTACTTC.

The gene calls are TRBV4-3 and TRBJ2-3; D possibly corresponds to TRBD2 (6 bases). V was pared by 5 bases and J by 0 bases, with 15 bases between. CDR3 size: 16 residues. Germline-derived CDR1 and CDR2 are LGHNA and YSLEER. The CDR3 nucleotides are TGCGCCAGCAGCTACCAGGAGGGAGATAGCACAGATACGCAGTATTTT. It specifies CASSYQEGDSTDTQYF.

The V and J genes are TRBV5-8 and TRBJ1-1; 7 bases line up with TRBD1. CDR1 is SGHTS and CDR2 is YDEGEE in the germline V gene. The CDR3 runs 14 residues. J gave up 4 bases and V 4 bases, and 7 bases lay outside the gene matches. The CDR3 nucleotides are TGTGCCAGCAGCCCCGGGAGGGGGCGCACTGAAGCTTTCTTT. It specifies CASSPGRGRTEAFF. The complete variable domain, with remaining parts taken from reference TRBV5-8 and TRBJ1-1, reads EAGVTQSPTHLIKTRGQQATLRCSPISGHTSVYWYQQALGLGLQFLLWYDEGEERNRGNFPPRFSGRQFPNYSSELNVNALELEDSALYLCASSPGRGRTEAFFGQGTRLTVV.

V is TRBV7-2 and J is TRBJ2-6; 7 bases are shared with TRBD1. The germline gives CDR1 SGHTA, CDR2 FQGNSA. The CDR3 has 17 residues. After removal of 2 bases from V and 0 bases from J, the junction contained 4 bases not matched to a gene. The CDR3 spells CASSLRQGFSGANVLTF. CDR3 sequence (DNA): TGTGCCAGCAGCTTAAGACAGGGCTTCTCTGGGGCCAACGTCCTGACTTTC.

The chain couples TRBV27 to TRBJ2-1, with 10 nucleotides matching TRBD1. V was clipped by 7 bases and J by 5 bases; unmatched bases: 8. The CDR3 has 15 residues. The germline V gene encodes CDR1 MNHEY and CDR2 SMNVEV (reference sequence). Written as DNA, the CDR3 is TGTGCCAGCATACTCTCCGGGACAGGGGACAATGAGCAGTTCTTC. This translates into CASILSGTGDNEQFF.

The chain carries TRBV5-6 and TRBJ2-7; D call uncertain. The germline V and J ends were trimmed by 4 bases and 6 bases, with 14 bases remaining between them. Per the germline V gene, CDR1 is SGHDT and CDR2 is YYEEEE. CDR3 size: 13 residues. The CDR3 sequence is CASSRVIPLEQYF. Here the CDR3 DNA reads TGTGCCAGCAGCCGGGTCATCCCCCTCGAGCAGTACTTC.

The genes are TRBV28 and TRBJ1-1, with D hard to call. V was cut by 11 bases and J by 7 bases, with 23 bases left in between. This CDR3 has 14 amino acids. In germline, CDR1 is MDHEN, CDR2 SYDVKM. The CDR3 DNA follows: TGTGCCGTCGGCGGCCGGGGAGAAAGTGGTGAAGCTTTCTTT. Residues: CAVGGRGESGEAFF. The whole variable domain, filled in from reference TRBV28 and TRBJ1-1, reads DVKVTQSSRYLVKRTGEKVFLECVQDMDHENMFWYRQDPGLGLRLIYFSYDVKMKEKGDIPEGYSVSREKKERFSLILESASTNQTSMYLCAVGGRGESGEAFFGQGTRLTVV.

J is TRBJ2-6 and V is TRBV29-1, with D perhaps TRBD1 (6 bases). There are 16 residues in the CDR3. CDR1 and CDR2 from the germline V gene are SQVTM and ANQGSEA. V lost 5 bases and J 0 bases, leaving 14 bases between the germline ends. The CDR3 DNA sequence: TGCAGCGTTTCTCAGGGGTTAGGCTCTGGGGCCAACGTCCTGACTTTC. This encodes CSVSQGLGSGANVLTF.

This rearrangement joins TRBV5-1 to TRBJ1-1; no clear D. Germline CDR1 is SGHRS and CDR2 is YFSETQ. With 0 bases removed from V and 4 bases from J, the gap between germline ends came to 7 bases. The length of the CDR3 is 13 residues. The CDR3 sequence is CASSLVVSTEAFF. The CDR3 DNA reads TGCGCCAGCAGCTTGGTAGTGAGCACTGAAGCTTTCTTT. Together with reference TRBV5-1 and TRBJ1-1, the CDR3 gives the full variable domain: KAGVTQTPRYLIKTRGQQVTLSCSPISGHRSVSWYQQTPGQGLQFLFEYFSETQRNKGNFPGRFSGRQFSNSRSEMNVSTLELGDSALYLCASSLVVSTEAFFGQGTRLTVV.

The rearrangement joins TRBV4-1 to TRBJ2-1; 7 bases match TRBD1. V lost 3 bases, J lost 0 bases, and 5 bases stayed unmatched. Germline-derived CDR1 and CDR2 are MGHRA and YSYEKL. CDR3 length equals 16 residues. The CDR3 DNA reads TGCGCCAGCAGCCACATGGGACAGAGCTCCTACAATGAGCAGTTCTTC. This gives the protein CASSHMGQSSYNEQFF.

The chain links TRBV7-9 to TRBJ2-5, with D possibly matching TRBD2 (6 bases). Germline CDR1 reads SEHNR; CDR2 reads FQNEAQ (reference sequence). V lost 8 bases to trimming and J lost 5 bases, with 15 bases between them. The CDR3 runs 13 residues. The CDR3 DNA reads as TGTGCCAGCCCGCCCGAGAGCGGGGAGACCCAGTACTTC. Protein product: CASPPESGETQYF.

V gene TRBV7-8 combines with J gene TRBJ1-1; D not resolved. Germline CDR1 SGHVS, CDR2 FQNEAQ. Trimming stripped 3 bases from V and 4 bases from J, with 12 bases between. This CDR3 contains 14 residues. The CDR3 reads CASSFRGALTEAFF. In DNA, the CDR3 is TGTGCCAGCAGCTTCCGGGGAGCACTCACTGAAGCTTTCTTT.

This clone has a single count. V and J are TRBV20-1 and TRBJ2-3; D is possibly TRBD1 (5 bases). Trimming shortened V by 7 bases and J by 5 bases, and 10 bases separated the two germline ends. The CDR3 length is 11 residues. The V gene's germline CDR1 is DFQATT and CDR2 SNEGSKA (reference sequence). The CDR3 DNA reads TGCAGTGGACGGACACAAGATACGCAGTATTTT. Translation gives CSGRTQDTQYF.

The DNA for the CDR3 is TGCGCCAGCAGCCAAGCCCAAGGACTAGCGGGGGATGGGGCAGATACGCAGTATTTT. It codes for CASSQAQGLAGDGADTQYF. The J gene is TRBJ2-3, the V gene TRBV4-1, with 13 nucleotides matching TRBD2. Looked up from germline, CDR1 is MGHRA and CDR2 is YSYEKL. The CDR3 has 19 amino acids. Losses at the gene ends were 1 base for V and 4 bases for J; bases not matched to a gene: 11.